The 10 T cell receptor beta chains below were found in one sample sequenced in a study of blood T cell dynamics during melanoma immunotherapy (dated by TCRdb to 2019 to 2021). Libraries were made using the immunoSEQ multiplex PCR assay. The table comes from immuneACCESS by way of TCRdb, which keeps in-frame sequences with V and J called. Part of the clones is missing from these tables; in studies checked, under half for an unresolved V gene and the rest for unknown reasons. A total of a few thousand clones appear in this sample, 84% of them only once. The biggest ten clones account for around 30% of the sample. The sample's time point label, decoded: week 3, after first cycle of checkpoint inhibitor. The sample here was blood, taken from a patient treated with checkpoint blockade. The origin of the receptors is a human donor with melanoma. Some clones in this sample may be carry-over from other donors' samples.

This chain links TRBV5-6 with TRBJ1-4; TRBD1 might be the D (5 bases). CDR1 is SGHDT and CDR2 is YYEEEE in the germline V gene. The CDR3 extends over 16 amino acids. V gave up 1 base and J gave up 0 bases, with 10 bases separating them. CDR3 in amino acids: CASSLSWDATNEKLFF. The CDR3 DNA sequence: TGTGCCAGCAGCTTGTCGTGGGACGCAACTAATGAAAAACTGTTTTTT.

The chain recombines TRBV9 with TRBJ2-2; no clear D gene. The V gene's germline CDR1 is SGDLS and CDR2 YYNGEE. Between the trimmed V and J ends, which lost 0 bases and 5 bases, there was a span of 5 bases. The CDR3 contains 13 residues. Here the CDR3 reads CASSVVLTGELFF. CDR3 nucleotides: TGTGCCAGCAGCGTAGTGTTAACCGGGGAGCTGTTTTTT. Full variable domain (remainder filled in from reference TRBV9 and TRBJ2-2): DSGVTQTPKHLITATGQRVTLRCSPRSGDLSVYWYQQSLDQGLQFLIQYYNGEERAKGNILERFSAQQFPDLHSELNLSSLELGDSALYFCASSVVLTGELFFGEGSRLTVL.

This clone showed up just once. V gene TRBV28 combines with J gene TRBJ1-6; 7 nucleotides line up with TRBD1. V trimming: 7 bases; J trimming: 7 bases; junction bases outside the gene matches: 10. In germline, CDR1 is MDHEN, CDR2 SYDVKM. This CDR3 is 15 amino acids long. CDR3 coding DNA: TGTGCCAGCAACCCACCGGACAGGAGAAATTCACCCCTCCACTTT. Its protein is CASNPPDRRNSPLHF.

This chain connects TRBV28 to TRBJ1-5, with a possible D match to TRBD1 (5 bases). Trimming took off 3 bases at V and 5 bases at J, with 14 bases between the two ends. From germline, CDR1 is MDHEN and CDR2 SYDVKM. The CDR3 covers 15 residues. CDR3 protein: CASSLGQGSYQPQHF. CDR3 in DNA: TGTGCCAGCAGTTTGGGGCAGGGAAGTTATCAGCCCCAGCATTTT.

The sample holds a few counts of this clone. The CDR3 reads CASSPAWGNNQPQHF. CDR3 DNA: TGTGCCAGCAGCCCAGCGTGGGGTAACAATCAGCCCCAGCATTTT. The chain is built from TRBV7-6 and TRBJ1-5; D unresolved. V gave up 5 bases and J gave up 3 bases, with 14 bases separating them. The CDR3 is made up of 15 amino acids. The V gene's germline CDR1 is SGHVS and CDR2 FNYEAQ.

The chain uses TRBV11-3 and TRBJ2-1; TRBD2 aligns across 12 bases. The CDR3 is 17 amino acids. V trimming: 5 bases; J trimming: 7 bases; junction bases outside the gene matches: 12. Germline V gene lookup returns CDR1 SGHNT and CDR2 YENEEA. Written as DNA, the CDR3 is TGTGCCAGCAGCCCCTCTAGAGGACTAGCGGGATATAATGAGCAGTTCTTC. It translates to CASSPSRGLAGYNEQFF.

The CDR3 coding sequence is TGTGCCAGCAGTGAGCAGGGGGCCGAGCAGTACTTC. Translated: CASSEQGAEQYF. V gene TRBV6-1 combines with J gene TRBJ2-7, with 8 bases fitting TRBD1. The germline V gene encodes CDR1 MNHNS and CDR2 SASEGT. V shed 3 bases and J 6 bases; nucleotides not matched to a gene: 1. The CDR3 covers 12 residues.

The chain joins TRBV4-3 to TRBJ2-7; 13 bases line up with TRBD2. Germline assignment: CDR1 LGHNA and CDR2 YSLEER. The J segment lost 3 bases and the V segment lost 3 bases, leaving 2 bases of the junction unmatched. This CDR3 is built from 15 residues. The DNA for the CDR3 is TGCGCCAGCAGCCAGACTAGCGGGGGGCTCTACGAGCAGTACTTC. Its translation: CASSQTSGGLYEQYF.

The rearrangement joins TRBV28 to TRBJ2-5; D ambiguous. Germline assignment: CDR1 MDHEN and CDR2 SYDVKM. Trimming removed 8 bases at V and 6 bases at J, with 13 bases between. The CDR3 loop spans 12 amino acids. CDR3 residues: CASLGQWQTQYF. For the CDR3, the DNA is TGTGCCAGCCTCGGGCAGTGGCAGACCCAGTACTTC.

The chain carries TRBV2 and TRBJ1-3, with TRBD1 as a possible D gene (5 bases). The V gene's germline CDR1 is SNHLY and CDR2 FYNNEI. CDR3 length: 17 amino acids. Trimming stripped 2 bases from V and 3 bases from J, with 17 bases between. The CDR3 nucleotides are TGTGCCAGCAGTGAATATCTGGCGGGGACGGGTGGAAACACCATATATTTT. This sequence encodes CASSEYLAGTGGNTIYF.